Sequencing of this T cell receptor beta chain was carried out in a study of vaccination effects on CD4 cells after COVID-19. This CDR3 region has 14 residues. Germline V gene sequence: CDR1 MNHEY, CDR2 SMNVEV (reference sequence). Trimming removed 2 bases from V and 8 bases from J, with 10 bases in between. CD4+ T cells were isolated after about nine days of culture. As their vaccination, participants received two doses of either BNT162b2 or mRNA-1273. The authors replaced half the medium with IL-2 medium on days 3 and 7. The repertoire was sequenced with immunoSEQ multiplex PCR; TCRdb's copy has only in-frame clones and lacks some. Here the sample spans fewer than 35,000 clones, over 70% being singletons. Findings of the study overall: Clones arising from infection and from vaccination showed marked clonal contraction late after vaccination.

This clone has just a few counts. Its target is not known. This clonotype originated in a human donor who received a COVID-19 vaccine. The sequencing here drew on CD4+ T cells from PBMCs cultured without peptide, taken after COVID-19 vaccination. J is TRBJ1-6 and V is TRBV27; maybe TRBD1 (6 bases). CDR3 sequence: CASSLRTGYSPLHF. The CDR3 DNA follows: TGTGCCAGCAGTTTAAGAACAGGGTATTCACCCCTCCACTTT.